This T cell receptor beta chain is drawn from a study of blood T cell repertoires in COVID-19 (dated by TCRdb to 2020 to 2021). Notes on the research overall: Samples covering the acute and convalescent phases of COVID-19 were provided by collaborators in the United States, Italy and Spain. Sample metadata almost always included a de-identified subject ID, COVID-19 status, age in years and sex. The repertoires were made available in a free public database intended to serve as a resource for research on the immune response to SARS-CoV-2. Where HLA class I and class II types were available, the types were taken from metadata supplied by the sample provider, not from assay-based typing. Samples came from the ongoing ImmuneRACE study (first 160 participants) plus 1,254 subjects from 6 global collaborators. Subjects who had been exposed to COVID-19, were actively infected with it, or had recovered from it provided the deeply sampled blood TCRbeta repertoires that made up the dataset. The prospective study material was composed of cDNA or gDNA derived from T cells, B-cell-depleted T cells, or PBMCs. Results and caveats for the whole study, not just this receptor: The amount of clinical and demographic metadata varied by source and participant and was provided uncurated.

Whole blood was collected in K2EDTA tubes by collaborating institutions according to the institutions' own protocols. Collaborator samples were shipped for TCRbeta analysis as frozen whole blood, isolated PBMCs, or DNA extracted from either sample type. TCRbeta CDR3 regions were amplified from genomic DNA using the immunoSEQ Assay, a bias-controlled multiplex PCR. On the study's bioinformatics: Within the assay, amplification of reference gene primers was used to estimate how many nucleated cells each sample contained. Sequence reads were collapsed and filtered to measure the absolute abundance of every unique TCRbeta CDR3 rearrangement. For each sample, productive Simpson clonality was calculated as the square root of Simpson's diversity index over productive rearrangements. Imported from immuneACCESS, the table was reduced by TCRdb to in-frame sequences with V and J called. These copies leave out some clones; in studies compared against another copy, an unresolved V gene accounts for under half, and the cause of the remainder is not known. The V and J calls and clone size are taken from that table; D and trimming were inferred from the DNA. The sample table records some 130,000 clones; about 87% of these occur just once. The ten largest account for around 10% of the sample.

The CDR3 covers 15 residues, taking in both the cysteine and the phenylalanine. Only CDR3 DNA remains: 45 bases, in frame from the first base. V is clipped by 6 bases and J by 0 bases, and the sequence between their germline boundaries is 14 bases long. Looking up the germline V gene yields CDR1 SNHLY and CDR2 FYNNEI. This clone has just one count. What this receptor recognizes is not known. Base qualities are not recorded, but no much larger clone differs from it by a single base. In this chain, TRBV2 is recombined with TRBJ1-1, with TRBD1 tentatively as D gene (6 bases match). The receptor's source is a man aged 45-65 years with acute or convalescent COVID-19. Sample: peripheral blood. For the CDR3, the sequence is CASRGQYRVNTEAFF. In nucleotides, the sequence is TGTGCCAGCAGGGGTCAGTACAGGGTGAACACTGAAGCTTTCTTT.